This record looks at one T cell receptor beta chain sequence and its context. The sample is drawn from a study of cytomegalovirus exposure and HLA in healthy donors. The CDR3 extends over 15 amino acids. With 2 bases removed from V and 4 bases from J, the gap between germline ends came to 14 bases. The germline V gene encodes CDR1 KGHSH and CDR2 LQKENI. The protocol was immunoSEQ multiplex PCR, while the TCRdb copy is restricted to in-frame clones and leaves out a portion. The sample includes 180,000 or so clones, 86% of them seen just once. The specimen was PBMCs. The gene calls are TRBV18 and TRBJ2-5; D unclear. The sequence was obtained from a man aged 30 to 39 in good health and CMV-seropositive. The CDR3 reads CASSPGVGPGETQYF. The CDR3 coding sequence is TGTGCCAGCTCACCAGGAGTAGGGCCGGGAGAGACCCAGTACTTC.